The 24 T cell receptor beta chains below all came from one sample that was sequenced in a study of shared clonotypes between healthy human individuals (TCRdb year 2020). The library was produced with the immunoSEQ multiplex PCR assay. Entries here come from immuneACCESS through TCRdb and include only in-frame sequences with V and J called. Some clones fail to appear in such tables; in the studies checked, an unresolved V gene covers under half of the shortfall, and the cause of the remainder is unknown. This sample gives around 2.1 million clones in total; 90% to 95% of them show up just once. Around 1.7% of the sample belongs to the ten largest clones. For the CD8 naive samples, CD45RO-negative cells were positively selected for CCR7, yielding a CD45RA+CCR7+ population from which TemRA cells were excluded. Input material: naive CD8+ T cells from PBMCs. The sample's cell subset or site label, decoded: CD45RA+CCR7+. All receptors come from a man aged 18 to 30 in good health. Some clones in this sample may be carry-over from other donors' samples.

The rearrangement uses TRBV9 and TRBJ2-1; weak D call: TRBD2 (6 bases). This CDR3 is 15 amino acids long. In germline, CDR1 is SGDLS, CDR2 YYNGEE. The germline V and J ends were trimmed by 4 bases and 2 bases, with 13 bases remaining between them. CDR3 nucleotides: TGTGCCAGCAGCCTCACCGGGACTCCCTACAATGAGCAGTTCTTC. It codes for CASSLTGTPYNEQFF.

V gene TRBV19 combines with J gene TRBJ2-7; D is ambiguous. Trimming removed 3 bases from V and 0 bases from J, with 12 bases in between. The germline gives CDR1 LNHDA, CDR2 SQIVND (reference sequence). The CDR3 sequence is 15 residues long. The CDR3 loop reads CASSIGSPGSYEQYF. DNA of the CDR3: TGTGCCAGTAGTATTGGGTCCCCGGGCTCCTACGAGCAGTACTTC. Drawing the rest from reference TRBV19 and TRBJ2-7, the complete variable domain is DGGITQSPKYLFRKEGQNVTLSCEQNLNHDAMYWYRQDPGQGLRLIYYSQIVNDFQKGDIAEGYSVSREKKESFPLTVTSAQKNPTAFYLCASSIGSPGSYEQYFGPGTRLTVT.

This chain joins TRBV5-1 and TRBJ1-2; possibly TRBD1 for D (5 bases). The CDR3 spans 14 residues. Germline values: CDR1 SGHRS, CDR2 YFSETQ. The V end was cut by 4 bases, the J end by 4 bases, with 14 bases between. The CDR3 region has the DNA TGCGCCAGCAGCGGACTCACAGGTGCCTATGGCTACACCTTC. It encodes CASSGLTGAYGYTF.

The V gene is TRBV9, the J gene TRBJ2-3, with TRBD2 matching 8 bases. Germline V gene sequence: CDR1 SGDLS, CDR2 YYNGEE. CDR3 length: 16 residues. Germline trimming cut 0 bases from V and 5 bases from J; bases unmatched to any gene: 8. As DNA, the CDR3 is TGTGCCAGCAGCGTAGTTGGAGCGGGAGTAAAAGATACGCAGTATTTT. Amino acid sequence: CASSVVGAGVKDTQYF.

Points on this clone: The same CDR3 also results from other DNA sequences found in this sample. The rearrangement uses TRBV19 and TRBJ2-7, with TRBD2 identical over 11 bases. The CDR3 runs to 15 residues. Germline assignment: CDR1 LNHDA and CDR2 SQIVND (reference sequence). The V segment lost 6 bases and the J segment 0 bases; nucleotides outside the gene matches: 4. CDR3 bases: TGTGCCAGTAGCTTGACTAGCGGGATCTCCTACGAGCAGTACTTC. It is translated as CASSLTSGISYEQYF. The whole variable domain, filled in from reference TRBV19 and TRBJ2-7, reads DGGITQSPKYLFRKEGQNVTLSCEQNLNHDAMYWYRQDPGQGLRLIYYSQIVNDFQKGDIAEGYSVSREKKESFPLTVTSAQKNPTAFYLCASSLTSGISYEQYFGPGTRLTVT.

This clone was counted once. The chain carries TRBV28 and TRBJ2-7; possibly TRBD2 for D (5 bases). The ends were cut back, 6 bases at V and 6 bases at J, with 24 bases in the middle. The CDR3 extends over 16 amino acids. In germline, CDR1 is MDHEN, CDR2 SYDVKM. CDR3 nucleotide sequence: TGTGCCAGCAGCCAGGCCAAGGCGGGCCCTTTGGTCGAGCAGTACTTC. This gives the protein CASSQAKAGPLVEQYF.

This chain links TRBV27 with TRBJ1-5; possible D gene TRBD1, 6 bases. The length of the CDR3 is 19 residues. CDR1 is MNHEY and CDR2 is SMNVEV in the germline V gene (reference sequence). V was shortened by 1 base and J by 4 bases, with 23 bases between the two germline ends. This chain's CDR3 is CASSLLGGTGPVPNQPQHF. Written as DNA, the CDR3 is TGTGCCAGCAGTTTATTAGGCGGAACAGGGCCTGTACCTAATCAGCCCCAGCATTTT.

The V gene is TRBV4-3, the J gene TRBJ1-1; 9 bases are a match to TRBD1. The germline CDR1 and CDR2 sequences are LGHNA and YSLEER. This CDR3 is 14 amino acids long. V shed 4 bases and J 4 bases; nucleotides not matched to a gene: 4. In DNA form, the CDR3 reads TGCGCCAGCAGCCGAGGGACAGGGATCACTGAAGCTTTCTTT. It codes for CASSRGTGITEAFF.

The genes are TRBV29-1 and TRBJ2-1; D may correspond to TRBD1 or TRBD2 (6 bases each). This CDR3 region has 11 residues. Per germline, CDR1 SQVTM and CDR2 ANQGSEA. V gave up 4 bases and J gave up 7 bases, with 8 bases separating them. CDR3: CSVVGGNEQFF. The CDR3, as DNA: TGCAGCGTTGTAGGGGGGAATGAGCAGTTCTTC.

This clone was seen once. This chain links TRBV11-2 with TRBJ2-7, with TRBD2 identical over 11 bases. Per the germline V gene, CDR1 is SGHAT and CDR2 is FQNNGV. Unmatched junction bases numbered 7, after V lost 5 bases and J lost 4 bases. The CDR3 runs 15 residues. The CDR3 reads CASSVGTSGFYEQYF. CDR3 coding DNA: TGTGCCAGCAGCGTCGGGACTAGCGGTTTTTACGAGCAGTACTTC.

The CDR3: CASVPDRGLYEQYF. The CDR3 DNA follows: TGTGCCAGCGTGCCCGACAGGGGCTTATACGAGCAGTACTTC. This chain uses TRBV28 with TRBJ2-7; 8 positions agree with TRBD1. The junction had 10 bases not matched to a gene; V was cut back by 8 bases and J by 4 bases. Germline CDR1 MDHEN, CDR2 SYDVKM. This CDR3 contains 14 residues.

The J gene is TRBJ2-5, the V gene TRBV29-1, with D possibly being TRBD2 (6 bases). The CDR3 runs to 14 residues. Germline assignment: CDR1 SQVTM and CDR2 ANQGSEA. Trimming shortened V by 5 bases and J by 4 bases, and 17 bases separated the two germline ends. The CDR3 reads CSVPPGGARETQYF. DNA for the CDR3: TGCAGCGTTCCCCCCGGGGGAGCAAGAGAGACCCAGTACTTC. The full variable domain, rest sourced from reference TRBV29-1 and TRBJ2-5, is SAVISQKPSRDICQRGTSLTIQCQVDSQVTMMFWYRQQPGQSLTLIATANQGSEATYESGFVIDKFPISRPNLTFSTLTVSNMSPEDSSIYLCSVPPGGARETQYFGPGTRLLVL.

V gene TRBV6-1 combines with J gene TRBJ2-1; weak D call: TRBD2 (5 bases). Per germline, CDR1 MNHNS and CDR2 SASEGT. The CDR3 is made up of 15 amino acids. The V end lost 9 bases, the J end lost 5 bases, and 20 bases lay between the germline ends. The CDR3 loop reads CASLSRGPINNEQFF. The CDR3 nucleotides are TGTGCCAGTCTAAGCCGGGGTCCTATCAACAATGAGCAGTTCTTC.

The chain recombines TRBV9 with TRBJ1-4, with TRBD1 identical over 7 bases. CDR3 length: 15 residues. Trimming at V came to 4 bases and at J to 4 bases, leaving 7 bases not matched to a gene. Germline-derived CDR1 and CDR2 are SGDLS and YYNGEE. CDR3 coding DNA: TGTGCCAGCAGCCTATGGACAGGACGTAATGAAAAACTGTTTTTT. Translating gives CASSLWTGRNEKLFF.

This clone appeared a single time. CDR3 region: CASSPLSGTGGYGYTF. The DNA for the CDR3 is TGTGCCAGCAGCCCCTTGTCCGGGACAGGAGGCTATGGCTACACCTTC. The chain employs TRBV5-5 and TRBJ1-2, with 8 bases fitting TRBD1. V lost 4 bases, J lost 4 bases, and 12 bases stayed unmatched. The CDR3 has 16 residues. Germline V CDR1 and CDR2: SGHKS, YYEKEE (reference sequence).

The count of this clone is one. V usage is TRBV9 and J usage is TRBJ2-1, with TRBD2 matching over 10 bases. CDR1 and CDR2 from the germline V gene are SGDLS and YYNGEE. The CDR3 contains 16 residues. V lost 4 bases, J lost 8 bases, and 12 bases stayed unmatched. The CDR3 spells CASSPGPGLASHEQFF. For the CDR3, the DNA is TGTGCCAGCAGCCCGGGACCGGGACTAGCGTCCCATGAGCAGTTCTTC.

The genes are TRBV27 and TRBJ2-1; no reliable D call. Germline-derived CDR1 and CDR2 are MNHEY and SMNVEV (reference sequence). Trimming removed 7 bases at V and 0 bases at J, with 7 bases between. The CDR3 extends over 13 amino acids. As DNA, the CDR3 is TGTGCCAGCACCCAGAGCTCCTACAATGAGCAGTTCTTC. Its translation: CASTQSSYNEQFF.

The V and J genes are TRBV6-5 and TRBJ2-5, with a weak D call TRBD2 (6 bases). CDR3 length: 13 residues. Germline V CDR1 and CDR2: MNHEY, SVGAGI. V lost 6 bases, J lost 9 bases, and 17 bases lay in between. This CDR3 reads CASSDSPWEAQYF. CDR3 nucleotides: TGTGCCAGCAGCGACTCCCCTTGGGAGGCCCAGTACTTC.

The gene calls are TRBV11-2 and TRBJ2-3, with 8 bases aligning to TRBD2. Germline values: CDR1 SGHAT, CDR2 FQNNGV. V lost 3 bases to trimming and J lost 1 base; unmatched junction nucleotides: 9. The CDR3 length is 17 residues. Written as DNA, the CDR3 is TGTGCCAGCAGCTTTCCCCCGCTAGCGGGCCGCACAGATACGCAGTATTTT. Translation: CASSFPPLAGRTDTQYF.

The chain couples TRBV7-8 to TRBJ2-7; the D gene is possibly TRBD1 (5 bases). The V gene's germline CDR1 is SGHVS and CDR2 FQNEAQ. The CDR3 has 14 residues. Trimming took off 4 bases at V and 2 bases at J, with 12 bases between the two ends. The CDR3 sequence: CASSSPGMAYEQYF. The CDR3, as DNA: TGTGCCAGCAGCTCACCAGGGATGGCCTACGAGCAGTACTTC.

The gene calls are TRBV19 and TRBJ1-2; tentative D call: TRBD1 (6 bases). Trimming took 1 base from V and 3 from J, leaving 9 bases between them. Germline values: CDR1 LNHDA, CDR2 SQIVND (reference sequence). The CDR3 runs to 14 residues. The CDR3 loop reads CASSIVGGDYGYTF. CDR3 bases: TGTGCCAGTAGTATAGTCGGGGGCGACTATGGCTACACCTTC.

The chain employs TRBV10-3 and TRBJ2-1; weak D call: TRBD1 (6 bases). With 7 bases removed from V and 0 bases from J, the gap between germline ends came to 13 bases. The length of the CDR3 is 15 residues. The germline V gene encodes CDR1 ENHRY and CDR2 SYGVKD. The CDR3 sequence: CAIKSQGSSYNEQFF. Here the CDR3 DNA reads TGTGCCATCAAGTCGCAGGGGAGCTCCTACAATGAGCAGTTCTTC.

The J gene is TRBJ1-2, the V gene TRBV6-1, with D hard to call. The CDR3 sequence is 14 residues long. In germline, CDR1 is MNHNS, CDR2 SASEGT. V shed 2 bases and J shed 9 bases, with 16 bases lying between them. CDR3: CASSESGLLASYTF. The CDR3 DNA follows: TGTGCCAGCAGTGAATCCGGCCTCCTTGCGAGCTACACCTTC.

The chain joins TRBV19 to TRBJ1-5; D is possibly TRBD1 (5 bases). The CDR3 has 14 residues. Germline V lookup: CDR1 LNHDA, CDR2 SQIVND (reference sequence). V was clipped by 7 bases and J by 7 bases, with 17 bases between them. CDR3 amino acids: CASMDTGFGQPQHF. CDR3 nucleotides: TGTGCCAGTATGGACACAGGTTTCGGCCAGCCCCAGCATTTT.